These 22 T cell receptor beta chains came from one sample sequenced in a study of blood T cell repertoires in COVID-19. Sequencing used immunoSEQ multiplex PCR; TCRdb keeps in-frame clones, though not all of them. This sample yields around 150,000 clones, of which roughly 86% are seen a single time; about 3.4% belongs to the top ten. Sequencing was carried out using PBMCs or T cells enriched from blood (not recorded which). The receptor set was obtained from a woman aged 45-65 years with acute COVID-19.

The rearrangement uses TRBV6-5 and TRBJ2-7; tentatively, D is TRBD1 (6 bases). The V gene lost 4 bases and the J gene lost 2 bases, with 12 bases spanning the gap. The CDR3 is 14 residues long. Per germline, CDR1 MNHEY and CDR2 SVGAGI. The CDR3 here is CASSSGGQTYEQYF. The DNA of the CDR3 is TGTGCCAGCAGTTCAGGTGGACAGACCTACGAGCAGTACTTC.

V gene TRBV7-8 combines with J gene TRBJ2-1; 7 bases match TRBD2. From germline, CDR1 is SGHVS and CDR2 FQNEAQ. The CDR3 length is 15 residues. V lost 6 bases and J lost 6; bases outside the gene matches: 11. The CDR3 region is CASSLSGRALNEQFF. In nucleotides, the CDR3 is TGTGCCAGCAGTCTAAGTGGGAGGGCCCTCAATGAGCAGTTCTTC.

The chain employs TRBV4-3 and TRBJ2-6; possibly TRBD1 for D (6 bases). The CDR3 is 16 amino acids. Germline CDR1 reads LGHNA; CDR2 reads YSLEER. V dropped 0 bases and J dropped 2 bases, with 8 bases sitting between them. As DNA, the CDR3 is TGCGCCAGCAGCCAAGACAAGGGGGCTGGGGCCAACGTCCTGACTTTC. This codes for CASSQDKGAGANVLTF.

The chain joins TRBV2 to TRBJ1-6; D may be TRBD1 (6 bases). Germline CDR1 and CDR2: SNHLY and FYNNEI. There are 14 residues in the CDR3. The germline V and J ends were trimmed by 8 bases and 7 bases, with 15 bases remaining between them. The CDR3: CASRGGGANSPLHF. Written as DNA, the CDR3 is TGTGCCAGCCGTGGGGGGGGCGCAAATTCACCCCTCCACTTT.

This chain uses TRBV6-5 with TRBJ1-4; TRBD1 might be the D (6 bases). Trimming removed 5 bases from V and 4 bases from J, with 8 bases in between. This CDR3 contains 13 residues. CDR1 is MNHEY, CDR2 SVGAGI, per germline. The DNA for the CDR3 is TGTGCCAGCAGTCGGACAGTTAATGAAAAACTGTTTTTT. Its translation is CASSRTVNEKLFF.

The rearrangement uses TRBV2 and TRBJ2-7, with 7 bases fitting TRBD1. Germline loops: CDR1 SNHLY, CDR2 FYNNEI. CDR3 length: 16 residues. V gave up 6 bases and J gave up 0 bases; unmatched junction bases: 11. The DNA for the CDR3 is TGTGCCAGCAGCGATCCAGGACAGGCAAACTCCTACGAGCAGTACTTC. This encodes CASSDPGQANSYEQYF.

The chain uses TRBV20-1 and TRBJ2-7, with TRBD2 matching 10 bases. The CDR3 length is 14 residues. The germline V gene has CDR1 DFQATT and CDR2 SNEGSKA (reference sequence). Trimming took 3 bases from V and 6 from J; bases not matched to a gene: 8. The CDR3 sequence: CSASLAGVAAEQYF. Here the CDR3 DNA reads TGCAGTGCTAGTCTAGCGGGAGTGGCTGCCGAGCAGTACTTC.

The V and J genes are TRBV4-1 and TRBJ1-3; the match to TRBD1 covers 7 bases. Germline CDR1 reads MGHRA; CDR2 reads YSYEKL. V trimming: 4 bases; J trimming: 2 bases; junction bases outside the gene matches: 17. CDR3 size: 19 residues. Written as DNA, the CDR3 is TGCGCCAGCAGCCGGAACCGGGACAGCGATCCTCGGGCTGGAAACACCATATATTTT. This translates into CASSRNRDSDPRAGNTIYF.

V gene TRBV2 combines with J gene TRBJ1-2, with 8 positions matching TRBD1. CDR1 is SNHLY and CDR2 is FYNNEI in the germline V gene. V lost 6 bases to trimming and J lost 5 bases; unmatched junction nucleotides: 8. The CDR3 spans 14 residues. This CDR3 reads CASSQDRGTYGYTF. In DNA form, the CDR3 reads TGTGCCAGCAGCCAAGACAGGGGCACGTATGGCTACACCTTC.

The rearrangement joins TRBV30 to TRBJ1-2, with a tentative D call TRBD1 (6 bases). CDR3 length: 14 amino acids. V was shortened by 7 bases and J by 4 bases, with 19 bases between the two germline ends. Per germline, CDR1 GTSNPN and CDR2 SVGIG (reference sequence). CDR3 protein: CAFASGAYPYGYTF. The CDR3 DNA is TGTGCCTTTGCATCAGGGGCCTATCCCTATGGCTACACCTTC.

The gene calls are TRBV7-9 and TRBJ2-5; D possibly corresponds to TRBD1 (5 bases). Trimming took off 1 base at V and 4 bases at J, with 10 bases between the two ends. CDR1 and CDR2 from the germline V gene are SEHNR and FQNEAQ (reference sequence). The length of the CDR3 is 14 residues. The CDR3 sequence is CASSLGQMRETQYF. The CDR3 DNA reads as TGTGCCAGCAGCTTAGGACAGATGAGAGAGACCCAGTACTTC.

CDR3 region: CASRDRGFSYEQYF. The CDR3 bases are TGTGCCAGTAGGGACAGGGGCTTTTCCTACGAGCAGTACTTC. This sequence joins TRBV19 and TRBJ2-7; 9 bases align to TRBD1. Germline loops: CDR1 LNHDA, CDR2 SQIVND (reference sequence). V gave up 6 bases and J gave up 1 base; unmatched junction bases: 4. There are 14 residues in the CDR3.

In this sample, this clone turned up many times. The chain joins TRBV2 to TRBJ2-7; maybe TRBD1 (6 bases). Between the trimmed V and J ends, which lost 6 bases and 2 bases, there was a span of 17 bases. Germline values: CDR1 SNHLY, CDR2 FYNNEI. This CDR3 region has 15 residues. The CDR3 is CASREETGPAYEQYF. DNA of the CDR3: TGTGCCAGCAGGGAGGAGACAGGCCCTGCCTACGAGCAGTACTTC.

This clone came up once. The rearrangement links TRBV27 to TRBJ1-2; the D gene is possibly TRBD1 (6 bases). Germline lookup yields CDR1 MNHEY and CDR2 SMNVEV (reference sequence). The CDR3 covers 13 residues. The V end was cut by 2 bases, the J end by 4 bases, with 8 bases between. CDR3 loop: CASSLQGSYGYTF. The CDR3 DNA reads TGTGCCAGCAGTTTACAGGGGAGCTATGGCTACACCTTC.

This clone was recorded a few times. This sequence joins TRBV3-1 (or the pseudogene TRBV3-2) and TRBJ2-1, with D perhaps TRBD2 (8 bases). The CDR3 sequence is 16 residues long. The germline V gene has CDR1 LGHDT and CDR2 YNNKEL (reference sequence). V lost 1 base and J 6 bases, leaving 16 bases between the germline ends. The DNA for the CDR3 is TGTGCCAGCAGCCAAGCCGGGGGGGACAGTGTCAATGAGCAGTTCTTC. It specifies CASSQAGGDSVNEQFF.

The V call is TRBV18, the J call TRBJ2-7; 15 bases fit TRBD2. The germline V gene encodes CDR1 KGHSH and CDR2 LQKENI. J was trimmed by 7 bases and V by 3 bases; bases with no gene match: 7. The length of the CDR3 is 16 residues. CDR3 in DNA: TGTGCCAGCTCACCGATGGGACTAGCGGGAGGAGGTGAGCAGTACTTC. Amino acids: CASSPMGLAGGGEQYF.

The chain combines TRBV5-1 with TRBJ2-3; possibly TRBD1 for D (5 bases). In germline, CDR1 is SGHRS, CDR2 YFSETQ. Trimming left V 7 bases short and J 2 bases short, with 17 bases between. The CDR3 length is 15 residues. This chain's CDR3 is CASSINSGFTDTQYF. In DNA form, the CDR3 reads TGCGCCAGCTCAATAAATTCAGGGTTCACAGATACGCAGTATTTT.

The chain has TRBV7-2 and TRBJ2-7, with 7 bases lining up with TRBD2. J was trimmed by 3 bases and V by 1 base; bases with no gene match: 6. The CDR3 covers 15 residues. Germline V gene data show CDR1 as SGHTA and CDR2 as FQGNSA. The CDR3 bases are TGTGCCAGCAGCTTAGGAGCCGGGACTATCTACGAGCAGTACTTC. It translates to CASSLGAGTIYEQYF.

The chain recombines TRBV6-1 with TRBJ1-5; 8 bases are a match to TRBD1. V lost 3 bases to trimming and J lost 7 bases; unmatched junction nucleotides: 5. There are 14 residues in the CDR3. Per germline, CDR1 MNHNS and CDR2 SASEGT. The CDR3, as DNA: TGTGCCAGCAGTGAGGGGACAGGACAACAGCCCCAGCATTTT. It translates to CASSEGTGQQPQHF.

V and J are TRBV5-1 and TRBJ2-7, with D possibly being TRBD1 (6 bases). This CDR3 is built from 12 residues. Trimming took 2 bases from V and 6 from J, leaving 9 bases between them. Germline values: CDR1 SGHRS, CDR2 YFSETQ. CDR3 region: CASSLGDTEQYF. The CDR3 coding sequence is TGCGCCAGCAGCTTAGGGGACACCGAGCAGTACTTC.

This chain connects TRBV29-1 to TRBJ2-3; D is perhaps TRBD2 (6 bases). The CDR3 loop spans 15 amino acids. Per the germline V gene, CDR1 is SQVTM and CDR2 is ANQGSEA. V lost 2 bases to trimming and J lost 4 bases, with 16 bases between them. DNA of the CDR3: TGCAGCGTTGAACCGGCCGGGAGCTGGTCAGATACGCAGTATTTT. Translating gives CSVEPAGSWSDTQYF.

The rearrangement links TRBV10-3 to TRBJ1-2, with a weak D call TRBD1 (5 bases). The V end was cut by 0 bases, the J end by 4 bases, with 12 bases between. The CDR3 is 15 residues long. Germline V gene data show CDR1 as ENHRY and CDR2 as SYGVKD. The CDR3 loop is CAISESAGSLYGYTF. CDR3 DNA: TGTGCCATCAGTGAGTCGGCAGGGTCCCTCTATGGCTACACCTTC.